A single sample gave rise to the 27 T cell receptor beta chains below, sequenced in a study of T cell responses to AZD1222 COVID-19 vaccine. This table comes from immunoSEQ multiplex PCR, and its TCRdb copy is limited to in-frame clones, with some not included. The sample contains roughly 160,000 clones, 88% of which appear only once. The material was peripheral blood, obtained 28 days after the second AZD1222 dose. These TCRs come from an adult who received the AZD1222 COVID-19 vaccine.

V and J are TRBV7-9 and TRBJ2-1; possibly TRBD2 for D (7 bases). This CDR3 has 15 residues. Deletions cut 5 bases from V and 4 bases from J, with 15 bases between. Looked up from germline, CDR1 is SEHNR and CDR2 is FQNEAQ (reference sequence). The CDR3 DNA sequence: TGTGCCAGCAGCGGCGGGGGCCACTCTTACAATGAGCAGTTCTTC. It encodes CASSGGGHSYNEQFF.

A few counts support this clone. V gene TRBV29-1 combines with J gene TRBJ1-2, with D hard to call. Germline CDR1 and CDR2: SQVTM and ANQGSEA. Trimming removed 0 bases at V and 6 bases at J, with 5 bases between. The CDR3 loop spans 11 amino acids. CDR3 DNA: TGCAGCGTTGAAGATCGCAATGGCTACACCTTC. Its translation is CSVEDRNGYTF.

A few counts support this clone. The chain recombines TRBV4-1 with TRBJ1-2; D is ambiguous. The germline V gene encodes CDR1 MGHRA and CDR2 YSYEKL. This CDR3 has 16 amino acids. With 4 bases removed from V and 5 bases from J, the gap between germline ends came to 20 bases. The CDR3 DNA follows: TGCGCCAGCAGCCCGACGGAAGGGCGGGCAATGTATGGCTACACCTTC. Amino acid sequence: CASSPTEGRAMYGYTF.

The chain carries TRBV19 and TRBJ1-6; D gene uncertain. Trimming stripped 3 bases from V and 7 bases from J, with 4 bases between. The germline V gene has CDR1 LNHDA and CDR2 SQIVND (reference sequence). This CDR3 spans 12 amino acids. The CDR3 is CASSIGNSPLHF. In DNA, the CDR3 is TGTGCCAGTAGTATTGGGAATTCACCCCTCCACTTT.

This clone was found once. The same CDR3 is also encoded by other DNA sequences in this sample. CDR3 residues: CSVGGQGAQPQHF. Here the CDR3 DNA reads TGCAGCGTTGGAGGACAGGGCGCACAGCCCCAGCATTTT. The V call is TRBV29-1, the J call TRBJ1-5; 8 positions agree with TRBD1. The CDR3 spans 13 residues. V lost 4 bases to trimming and J lost 7 bases; unmatched junction nucleotides: 6. Germline lookup yields CDR1 SQVTM and CDR2 ANQGSEA. Full variable domain (remainder filled in from reference TRBV29-1 and TRBJ1-5): SAVISQKPSRDICQRGTSLTIQCQVDSQVTMMFWYRQQPGQSLTLIATANQGSEATYESGFVIDKFPISRPNLTFSTLTVSNMSPEDSSIYLCSVGGQGAQPQHFGDGTRLSIL.

The chain uses TRBV14 and TRBJ2-7; D call uncertain. The CDR3 extends over 13 amino acids. Germline CDR1 reads SGHDN; CDR2 reads FVKESK. Trimming left V 4 bases short and J 5 bases short, with 12 bases between. The CDR3 DNA is TGTGCCAGCAGCCTCTATGATTCAGACGAGCAGTACTTC. This codes for CASSLYDSDEQYF. Together with reference TRBV14 and TRBJ2-7, the CDR3 gives the full variable domain: EAGVTQFPSHSVIEKGQTVTLRCDPISGHDNLYWYRRVMGKEIKFLLHFVKESKQDESGMPNNRFLAERTGGTYSTLKVQPAELEDSGVYFCASSLYDSDEQYFGPGTRLTVT.

This chain connects TRBV9 to TRBJ1-3; a possible D gene is TRBD1 (5 bases). The CDR3 length is 18 residues. Trimming stripped 3 bases from V and 0 bases from J, with 19 bases between. Germline V gives CDR1 SGDLS, CDR2 YYNGEE. DNA of the CDR3: TGTGCCAGCAGCGCGAAAAACGGGACTCCGAGCTCTGGAAACACCATATATTTT. It codes for CASSAKNGTPSSGNTIYF.

The chain is built from TRBV18 and TRBJ1-2, with 7 bases matching TRBD1. The CDR3 spans 12 residues. J gave up 8 bases and V 3 bases, and 3 bases lay outside the gene matches. Germline assignment: CDR1 KGHSH and CDR2 LQKENI. The CDR3 DNA reads as TGTGCCAGCTCACCCTACAGGGGAGGCTACACCTTC. Translating it yields CASSPYRGGYTF.

J is TRBJ2-7 and V is TRBV11-2, with D possibly being TRBD2 (7 bases). The V end lost 5 bases, the J end lost 4 bases, and 15 bases lay between the germline ends. The CDR3 loop spans 14 amino acids. Germline lookup yields CDR1 SGHAT and CDR2 FQNNGV. Here the CDR3 DNA reads TGTGCCAGCAGCCCCCCGGGGGGCGGTTACGAGCAGTACTTC. Encoded protein: CASSPPGGGYEQYF.

Comment on this clone: An end of the junction differs from the germline gene, which may be a read error. The rearrangement joins TRBV6-2 or TRBV6-3 to TRBJ1-2, with TRBD1 identical over 7 bases. Per the germline V gene, CDR1 is MNHEY and CDR2 is SVGEGT. The CDR3 spans 12 residues. The CDR3: CASSYLDREVAF. DNA of the CDR3: TGTGCCAGCAGTTACCTCGACAGGGAAGTTGCCTTC.

V is TRBV6-5 and J is TRBJ1-2; no reliable D call. CDR1 is MNHEY, CDR2 SVGAGI, per germline. The germline V and J ends were trimmed by 0 bases and 4 bases, with 9 bases remaining between them. The CDR3 has 14 amino acids. This CDR3 reads CASSYSSKTYGYTF. DNA of the CDR3: TGTGCCAGCAGTTACTCTTCGAAGACCTATGGCTACACCTTC.

The chain recombines TRBV10-3 with TRBJ2-3; the match to TRBD2 covers 8 bases. The ends lost 4 bases at V and 4 bases at J; junction bases unmatched: 4. The CDR3 extends over 14 amino acids. Germline CDR1 reads ENHRY; CDR2 reads SYGVKD. As DNA, the CDR3 is TGTGCCATCAGTGCCGGGAGGGATGCAGATACGCAGTATTTT. It is translated as CAISAGRDADTQYF.

The chain uses TRBV5-1 and TRBJ2-1, with 13 bases fitting TRBD2. Unmatched junction bases numbered 5, after V lost 4 bases and J lost 4 bases. CDR3 length: 16 residues. Germline CDR1 reads SGHRS; CDR2 reads YFSETQ. The CDR3 nucleotides are TGCGCCAGCAGCCGACTACTAGCGGGGGGGTACAATGAGCAGTTCTTC. It is translated as CASSRLLAGGYNEQFF.

The sample holds one count of this clone. V usage is TRBV5-8 and J usage is TRBJ2-2; perhaps TRBD2 as D (7 bases). V was shortened by 1 base and J by 4 bases, with 14 bases between the two germline ends. The CDR3 is made up of 16 amino acids. Per germline, CDR1 SGHTS and CDR2 YDEGEE. The CDR3 region is CASSLSRGAVTGELFF. As DNA, the CDR3 is TGTGCCAGCAGCTTGTCCCGGGGGGCCGTCACCGGGGAGCTGTTTTTT.

The rearrangement uses TRBV12-5 and TRBJ2-1; no clear D gene. This CDR3 has 14 residues. Germline CDR1 reads LGHNT; CDR2 reads FRNRAP. V was cut by 9 bases and J by 5 bases, with 17 bases left in between. Here the CDR3 DNA reads TGTGCTAGCGCCCTTTGGATGACGAACAATGAGCAGTTCTTC. Translation: CASALWMTNNEQFF.

The rearrangement joins TRBV5-1 to TRBJ1-1, with 7 bases aligning to TRBD1. V shed 2 bases, J shed 1 base, and the junction held 8 bases outside the gene matches. The CDR3 totals 16 residues. Germline V CDR1 and CDR2: SGHRS, YFSETQ. CDR3 region: CASSLPETGRNTEAFF. The CDR3 DNA reads TGCGCCAGCAGCTTACCCGAGACAGGGAGGAACACTGAAGCTTTCTTT.

The chain uses TRBV3-1 (or the pseudogene TRBV3-2) and TRBJ2-3, with a tentative D call TRBD1 (6 bases). CDR3 length equals 15 residues. V was shortened by 4 bases and J by 1 base, with 12 bases between the two germline ends. Germline loops: CDR1 LGHDT, CDR2 YNNKEL (reference sequence). The CDR3 DNA sequence: TGTGCCAGCAGCCCGCCGGGACACGGCACAGATACGCAGTATTTT. Residues: CASSPPGHGTDTQYF.

This clone was seen a single time. This sequence joins TRBV10-3 and TRBJ1-1; D unresolved. Between the trimmed V and J ends, which lost 5 bases and 0 bases, there was a span of 4 bases. CDR1 is ENHRY, CDR2 SYGVKD, per germline. The CDR3 is 12 residues long. CDR3 in DNA: TGTGCCATCAGTACGGTGAACACTGAAGCTTTCTTT. Translated, it gives CAISTVNTEAFF.

The rearrangement links TRBV7-6 to TRBJ1-2; tentatively, D is TRBD1 (6 bases). In germline, CDR1 is SGHVS, CDR2 FNYEAQ. Trimming shortened V by 5 bases and J by 2 bases, and 27 bases separated the two germline ends. The CDR3 runs to 19 residues. The CDR3 protein is CASSPAGRGQDSRNYGYTF. The CDR3 DNA sequence: TGTGCCAGCAGCCCAGCTGGTCGGGGGCAGGATTCCCGAAACTATGGCTACACCTTC.

V usage is TRBV5-8 and J usage is TRBJ1-5, with D possibly matching TRBD1 (5 bases). V lost 0 bases and J lost 15, with 16 bases in between. The CDR3 spans 13 residues. CDR1 and CDR2 from the germline V gene are SGHTS and YDEGEE. Here the CDR3 reads CASSLGAAGKGHF. The CDR3 DNA sequence: TGTGCCAGCAGCTTGGGGGCGGCAGGGAAGGGGCATTTT.

This clone was detected only once. The rearrangement uses TRBV2 and TRBJ2-2; 10 nucleotides agree with TRBD1. CDR1 SNHLY and CDR2 FYNNEI come from the germline V gene. J lost 9 bases, V lost 7 bases, and 11 bases had no gene match. CDR3 size: 15 residues. CDR3 region: CASKKGQGYVRELFF. In DNA, the CDR3 is TGTGCCAGCAAAAAGGGACAGGGGTACGTCAGGGAGCTGTTTTTT.

The chain employs TRBV18 and TRBJ1-1; D gene ambiguous. CDR3 size: 12 residues. Germline assignment: CDR1 KGHSH and CDR2 LQKENI. Trimming took 3 bases from V and 7 from J, leaving 9 bases between them. Written as DNA, the CDR3 is TGTGCCAGCTCACCCCCCGGGTTTGAAGCTTTCTTT. Translating gives CASSPPGFEAFF.

V is TRBV2 and J is TRBJ1-2; TRBD1 might be the D (5 bases). The V gene's germline CDR1 is SNHLY and CDR2 FYNNEI. Trimming took 5 bases from V and 8 from J, leaving 18 bases between them. The CDR3 length is 14 residues. CDR3 coding DNA: TGTGCCAGCAGTCCAGGGATTCCGGGAGGAGGCTACACCTTC. Encoded protein: CASSPGIPGGGYTF.

On this clone: Other DNA sequences from this sample encode an identical CDR3 as well. The rearrangement uses TRBV18 and TRBJ1-5; D gene ambiguous. V was shortened by 3 bases and J by 1 base, with 4 bases between the two germline ends. The CDR3 loop spans 13 amino acids. The germline V gene has CDR1 KGHSH and CDR2 LQKENI. CDR3 in DNA: TGTGCCAGCTCACCGGGGAGCAATCAGCCCCAGCATTTT. As protein: CASSPGSNQPQHF.

This clone was counted between two and nine times. The rearrangement links TRBV4-2 to TRBJ1-5; D ambiguous. CDR3 size: 13 residues. Germline lookup yields CDR1 LGHNA and CDR2 YNFKEQ. Trimming pared 0 bases from V and 5 bases from J, leaving 5 bases between. The CDR3 is CASSQESYQPQHF. The CDR3 region has the DNA TGTGCCAGCAGCCAAGAGAGTTATCAGCCCCAGCATTTT.

This sequence joins TRBV9 and TRBJ1-5; D is uncertain. Germline loops: CDR1 SGDLS, CDR2 YYNGEE. The CDR3 spans 14 residues. The V end lost 0 bases, the J end lost 4 bases, and 8 bases lay between the germline ends. The CDR3 protein is CASSVDYGNQPQHF. Here the CDR3 DNA reads TGTGCCAGCAGCGTAGACTATGGAAATCAGCCCCAGCATTTT.

This clone was seen a few times. This sequence joins TRBV10-3 and TRBJ2-7, with 7 positions matching TRBD1. CDR3 length equals 13 residues. Unmatched junction bases numbered 3, after V lost 4 bases and J lost 3 bases. CDR1 ENHRY and CDR2 SYGVKD come from the germline V gene. The CDR3 DNA sequence: TGTGCCATCAGTGGTGGGGACAGCTACGAGCAGTACTTC. This translates into CAISGGDSYEQYF.